The T cell receptor (beta chain) described here comes from a study of STAT5B mutations in CD4+ large granular lymphocyte leukemia (dated by TCRdb to between 2020 and 2023). Study-level background: Among the healthy controls, the CDR3 'QG' motif was associated with a particular HLA allele. The study compared the TCRbeta repertoires of patients with CD4+ T-cell large granular lymphocyte leukemia against those of healthy blood donors. Flow cytometry on FACSCanto II or FACSVerse confirmed that purified fractions exceeded 95% purity among lymphocytes. Overall results and qualifications from the work: Enrichment of TRBV06-family usage was observed among the top patient clones (8/27) relative to healthy controls (2/35). Compared with healthy CD4+ repertoires, CD4-sorted patient repertoires appeared more clonal, and this difference remained even after the putative leukemic clones were removed. The data were not HLA-matched, and the relatively small sample size could explain the higher clonality seen in CD4+ compared with CD8+ T-LGLL. The main leukemic clonotypes were found to be private to each patient, although more than 20% of the main leukemic clonotypes were detected at low frequency in the non-leukemic repertoires of other patients.

The healthy control group was made up of a few dozen blood donors, and the Finnish Red Cross blood service supplied their buffy coats. All TCR-sequenced material derived from peripheral blood: patient blood samples and healthy donor buffy coats. Peripheral blood mononuclear cells were isolated by Ficoll-Hypaque gradient centrifugation. For the healthy controls, CD4+ cells were obtained from buffy coats by magnetic purification. The Gentra Puregene Cell and Tissue kit was used to extract genomic DNA, and a Qubit 2.0 fluorometer was used to measure the amount of genomic DNA. CDR1 and CDR2 (SNHLY, FYNNEI) derive from the germline V gene. The CDR3 numbers 16 residues from cysteine through phenylalanine. Of the read, only the CDR3 DNA is kept; its 48 bases are in frame from base 1. For this chain, trimming is 4 bases at the V end and 6 bases at the J end, and the number of junction bases without a gene match is 4.

The immunoSEQ assay at survey resolution was used to sequence TCRbeta rearrangements from genomic DNA. The paper's data handling went like this. In the TCR sequencing data, the smallest productive clonotype frequency that could be detected was 2.59 x 10-5. Analyses included only productive TCRbeta rearrangements, meaning complete and in-frame sequences. Sample clonality was computed as Simpson clonality in the immunoSEQ Analyzer version 3.0. Based on frequency, clones were grouped as very rare, small, medium, large (1-20%) or hyperexpanded (>20%). Generation probabilities were estimated with OLGA 1.2.3, V-gene circos plots were generated with VDJtools, specificities were searched for in VDJdb, and CDR3 motifs were identified with GLIPH. Sourced from immuneACCESS, this table was stored by TCRdb with only in-frame sequences that have V and J called. A share of the clones is absent; for the studies checked, an unresolved V gene accounts for under half, and the remainder has no known explanation. D and trimming were read from the DNA, whereas the V and J calls and clone size are those reported in that table. Recorded for this sample are nearly 45,000 clones; around 85% of them occurred a single time. Of the sample, around 3% falls within the top ten clones.

A remark on this clone: Its antigen is still unknown. No much larger clonotype is one base removed from it; base qualities were not supplied.

The clonotype originates from a human donor in good health. Sequenced input: CD4+ T cells from blood buffy coats. The V and J genes are TRBV2 and TRBJ2-2; 14 central nucleotides agree with TRBD2. Here the CDR3 is given as CASSGGLAGEAGELFF. The sequenced DNA: TGTGCCAGCAGTGGGGGACTAGCGGGAGAGGCCGGGGAGCTGTTTTTT.